This paragraph reports one T cell receptor (beta chain). Original methodology: Nucleated cell counts were estimated from reference gene primer amplification. Some clones are missing from TCRdb's copy, which holds only in-frame ones; the method was immunoSEQ multiplex PCR. That table furnishes V, J and clone size, whereas the DNA furnished D and trimming. Of 200,000 to 250,000 clones in the sample, about three quarters were seen once. Trimming cost V 4 bases and J 4 bases, with 11 bases left between them. Germline lookup yields CDR1 WNHNN and CDR2 SYGVQD (reference sequence). CDR3 length: 14 amino acids. This sample is part of a study of blood T cell repertoires in COVID-19. Study information: Both acute and convalescent COVID-19 samples were obtained from the United States, Italy and Spain. Sources were T cells, B-cell-depleted T cells, or PBMCs; the material itself was cDNA or gDNA.

This chain links TRBV10-1 with TRBJ2-1; maybe TRBD2 (6 bases). This TCR was recovered from a woman between 65 and 79 years old with acute or convalescent COVID-19. Input material: peripheral blood. The CDR3 DNA reads TGCGCCAGCAGTGCCCCGGGGGTATACAATGAGCAGTTCTTC. Translated: CASSAPGVYNEQFF.